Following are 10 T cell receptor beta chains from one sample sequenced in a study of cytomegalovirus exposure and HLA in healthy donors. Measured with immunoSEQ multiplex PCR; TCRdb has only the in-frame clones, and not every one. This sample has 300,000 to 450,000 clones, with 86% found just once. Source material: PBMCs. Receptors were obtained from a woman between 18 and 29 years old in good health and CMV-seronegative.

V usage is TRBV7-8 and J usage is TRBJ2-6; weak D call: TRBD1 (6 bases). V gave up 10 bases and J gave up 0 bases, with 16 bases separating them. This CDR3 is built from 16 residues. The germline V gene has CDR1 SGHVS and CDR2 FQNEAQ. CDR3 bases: TGTGCCACCACAGGGCCCCAATCCTCTGGGGCCAACGTCCTGACTTTC. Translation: CATTGPQSSGANVLTF.

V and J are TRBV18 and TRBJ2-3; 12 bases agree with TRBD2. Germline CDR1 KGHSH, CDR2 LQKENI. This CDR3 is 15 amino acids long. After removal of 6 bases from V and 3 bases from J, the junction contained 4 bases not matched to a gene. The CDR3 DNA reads TGTGCCAGCTCCCCCGGACTAGCGGGGACAGATACGCAGTATTTT. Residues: CASSPGLAGTDTQYF.

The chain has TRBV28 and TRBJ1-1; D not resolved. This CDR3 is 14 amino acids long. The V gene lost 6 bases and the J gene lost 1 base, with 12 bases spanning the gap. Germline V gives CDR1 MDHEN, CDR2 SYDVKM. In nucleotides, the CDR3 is TGTGCCAGCAGGACCCGGGGAGGGAACACTGAAGCTTTCTTT. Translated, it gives CASRTRGGNTEAFF.

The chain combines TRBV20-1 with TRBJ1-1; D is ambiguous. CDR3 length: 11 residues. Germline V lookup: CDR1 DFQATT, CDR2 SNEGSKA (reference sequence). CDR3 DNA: TGCAGGGTAGATCAGAACACTGAAGCTTTCTTT. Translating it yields CRVDQNTEAFF.

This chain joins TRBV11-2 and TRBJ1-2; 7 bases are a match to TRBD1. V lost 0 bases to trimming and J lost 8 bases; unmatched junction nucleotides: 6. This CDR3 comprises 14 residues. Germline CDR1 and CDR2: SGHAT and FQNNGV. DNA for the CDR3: TGTGCCAGCAGCTTAGACAGGGGGACTGAGGGCTACACCTTC. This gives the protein CASSLDRGTEGYTF.

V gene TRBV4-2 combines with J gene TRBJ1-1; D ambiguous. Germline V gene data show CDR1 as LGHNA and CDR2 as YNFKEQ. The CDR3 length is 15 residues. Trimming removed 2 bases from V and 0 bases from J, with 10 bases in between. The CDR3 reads CASSQPPGMNTEAFF. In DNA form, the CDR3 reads TGTGCCAGCAGCCAACCCCCGGGGATGAACACTGAAGCTTTCTTT.

The CDR3 DNA sequence: TGCGCCAGCAGCCAAACAGGGGGCTCTGGGGCCAACGTCCTGACTTTC. Its protein product is CASSQTGGSGANVLTF. The chain has TRBV4-1 and TRBJ2-6; 8 bases align to TRBD1. V lost 2 bases to trimming and J lost 0 bases; unmatched junction nucleotides: 0. Germline assignment: CDR1 MGHRA and CDR2 YSYEKL. The CDR3 spans 16 residues.

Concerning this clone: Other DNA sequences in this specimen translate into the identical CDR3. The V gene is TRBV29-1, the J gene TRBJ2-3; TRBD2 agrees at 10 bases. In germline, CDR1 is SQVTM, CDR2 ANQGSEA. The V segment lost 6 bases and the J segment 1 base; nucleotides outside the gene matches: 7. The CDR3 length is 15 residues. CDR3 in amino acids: CSVLKREGGTDTQYF. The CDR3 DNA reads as TGCAGCGTCCTTAAGCGGGAGGGTGGCACAGATACGCAGTATTTT.

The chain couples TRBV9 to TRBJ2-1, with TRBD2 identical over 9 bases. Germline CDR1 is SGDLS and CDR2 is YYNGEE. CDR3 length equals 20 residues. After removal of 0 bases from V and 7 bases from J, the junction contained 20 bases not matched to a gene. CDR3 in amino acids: CASSVEGRGYSGSELNEQFF. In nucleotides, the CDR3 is TGTGCCAGCAGCGTAGAGGGGAGGGGTTATAGCGGGAGTGAATTAAATGAGCAGTTCTTC.

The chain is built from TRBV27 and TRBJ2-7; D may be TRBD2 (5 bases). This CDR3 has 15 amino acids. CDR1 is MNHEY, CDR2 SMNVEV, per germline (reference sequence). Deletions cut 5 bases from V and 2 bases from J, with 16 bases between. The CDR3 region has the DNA TGTGCCAGCAGTATACGGAGGTTGGGAACCTACGAGCAGTACTTC. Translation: CASSIRRLGTYEQYF.